The sequence of this T cell receptor beta chain was determined in a study of T-cell reconstitution after alpha-beta-depleted transplantation in children. Broader study findings: Once a year had passed after transplant, T-cell counts and diversity came mostly from newly produced T cells. Several hundred graft clones that had expanded were reportedly the source of alpha-beta T cells about two months after transplant.

V lost 1 base to trimming and J lost 8 bases, with 11 bases between them. CDR3 size: 13 residues. Unique molecular identifiers were used in preparing the TCRbeta library. One entry per CDR3 protein results from TCRdb running MiXCR on the PCR reads. The sample yields about 170,000 distinct CDR3 sequences, 11% seen once. This clonotype was observed at least ten times. Its antigen is as yet unknown. V usage is TRBV12-3 or TRBV12-4 and J usage is TRBJ1-2; D gene unclear. The sequence came from a boy aged 2-9 years with acute myeloid leukemia, due to receive a stem cell transplant. The specimen comprised PBMCs, sampled before TCRalphabeta/CD19-depleted stem cell transplant. CDR3 DNA: TGTGCCAGCAGTTTAGTATGGGTCGGGGGCTACACCTTC. Encoded protein: CASSLVWVGGYTF.